These 31 T cell receptor beta chains came from one sample sequenced in a study of vaccination and CD4 T cells after COVID-19. The treatment: 10-day PBMC culture with coronavirus spike peptide pools or control peptides (ViraFEST assay). Researchers used the Oncomine TCR Beta short-read assay to sequence DNA from cultured CD4+ T cells. A single record per CDR3 protein comes from TCRdb applying MiXCR to the PCR reads. The table includes about 13,000 distinct CDR3 sequences, 25% to 35% detected once. These receptors are not linked to any known antigen. Sequencing was carried out using CD4+ T cells from blood, cultured in vitro. These receptors were taken from a human donor who had recovered from COVID-19.

This chain links TRBV6-1 with TRBJ2-2, with TRBD1 matching over 9 bases. This CDR3 has 14 residues. V lost 10 bases, J lost 2 bases, and 5 bases stayed unmatched. CDR1 is MNHNS, CDR2 SASEGT, per germline. The CDR3 protein is CATGTGTNTGELFF. The CDR3 DNA follows: TGTGCCACCGGGACAGGGACCAACACCGGGGAGCTGTTTTTT.

The chain carries TRBV15 and TRBJ2-1; tentative D call: TRBD2 (6 bases). The CDR3 spans 13 residues. The V and J ends lost 3 bases and 8 bases respectively, with 11 bases between them. CDR1 is LNHNV and CDR2 is YYDKDF in the germline V gene (reference sequence). In DNA, the CDR3 is TGTGCCACCAGCAGGGGAACTAGCCATGAGCAGTTCTTC. Protein: CATSRGTSHEQFF.

CDR3 nucleotide sequence: TGTGCCAGCAGTTTAAGACTAGCGGGGTTAGGCCAGTACTTC. Its protein is CASSLRLAGLGQYF. The chain uses TRBV28 and TRBJ2-5; TRBD2 matches at 11 bases. This CDR3 has 14 amino acids. Germline V gene data show CDR1 as MDHEN and CDR2 as SYDVKM. The V gene end was trimmed by 2 bases and the J gene end by 10 bases; junction bases not matched to a gene: 6.

The chain carries TRBV7-2 and TRBJ2-1; 7 positions agree with TRBD2. Germline CDR1 and CDR2: SGHTA and FQGNSA. The V gene end was trimmed by 1 base and the J gene end by 2 bases; junction bases not matched to a gene: 5. The CDR3 runs to 16 residues. CDR3 sequence: CASSLVSSGAYNEQFF. The CDR3 DNA follows: TGTGCCAGCAGCTTAGTGTCCAGCGGGGCCTACAATGAGCAGTTCTTC. The whole variable domain, filled in from reference TRBV7-2 and TRBJ2-1, reads GAGVSQSPSNKVTEKGKDVELRCDPISGHTALYWYRQSLGQGLEFLIYFQGNSAPDKSGLPSDRFSAERTGGSVSTLTIQRTQQEDSAVYLCASSLVSSGAYNEQFFGPGTRLTVL.

This clonotype was found a few times. This chain joins TRBV5-6 and TRBJ2-7; 7 bases line up with TRBD1. Germline V gene sequence: CDR1 SGHDT, CDR2 YYEEEE. This CDR3 has 15 residues. V dropped 0 bases and J dropped 0; count of bases not matched to a gene: 3. The CDR3 here is CASSLGGQLSYEQYF. CDR3 DNA sequence: TGTGCCAGCAGCTTGGGGGGACAGCTCTCCTACGAGCAGTACTTC.

V and J are TRBV18 and TRBJ1-1; D call uncertain. Between the trimmed V and J ends, which lost 3 bases and 1 base, there was a span of 9 bases. The CDR3 runs 14 residues. The germline V gene encodes CDR1 KGHSH and CDR2 LQKENI. The CDR3 region is CASSPQATNTEAFF. The CDR3 nucleotides are TGTGCCAGCTCACCCCAGGCTACGAACACTGAAGCTTTCTTT.

The gene calls are TRBV5-1 and TRBJ2-1; D might be TRBD1 (5 bases). Looked up from germline, CDR1 is SGHRS and CDR2 is YFSETQ. V was cut by 4 bases and J by 0 bases, with 11 bases left in between. The CDR3 is made up of 15 amino acids. The CDR3 bases are TGCGCCAGCAGCCTTGACAGTTCCTCCTACAATGAGCAGTTCTTC. This encodes CASSLDSSSYNEQFF.

The chain recombines TRBV20-1 with TRBJ1-6; 8 nucleotides align to TRBD1. V lost 3 bases and J lost 5; bases outside the gene matches: 9. From germline, CDR1 is DFQATT and CDR2 SNEGSKA (reference sequence). The CDR3 consists of 16 residues. The CDR3 region has the DNA TGCAGTGCTAGGGTTCAGGGGGCGAAACATAATTCACCCCTCCACTTT. Encoded protein: CSARVQGAKHNSPLHF.

This clonotype was recorded a few times. V usage is TRBV20-1 and J usage is TRBJ1-1, with a weak D call TRBD1 (6 bases). V lost 5 bases to trimming and J lost 8 bases, with 12 bases between them. The CDR3 is 11 residues long. Germline V lookup: CDR1 DFQATT, CDR2 SNEGSKA (reference sequence). This chain's CDR3 is CSAGYTGEAFF. The DNA of the CDR3 is TGCAGTGCTGGTTATACAGGGGAAGCTTTCTTT.

The chain links TRBV4-1 to TRBJ1-4; 8 positions agree with TRBD1. This CDR3 is built from 14 residues. Trimming cost V 4 bases and J 8 bases; bases outside gene matches: 6. In germline, CDR1 is MGHRA, CDR2 YSYEKL. DNA of the CDR3: TGCGCCAGCAGCCGTCCAGGGGGCGAAGAAAAACTGTTTTTT. This translates into CASSRPGGEEKLFF.

The chain employs TRBV12-3 or TRBV12-4 and TRBJ1-5, with a possible D match to TRBD1 (5 bases). This CDR3 contains 13 residues. The V and J ends lost 2 bases and 7 bases respectively, with 9 bases between them. The CDR3 DNA reads TGTGCCAGCAGTTTAAGCGGGGGGCAGCCCCAGCATTTT. Encoded protein: CASSLSGGQPQHF.

This clonotype was detected a few times. This rearrangement joins TRBV12-3 or TRBV12-4 to TRBJ1-4; tentatively, D is TRBD1 (5 bases). The ends were cut back, 3 bases at V and 8 bases at J, with 16 bases in the middle. The CDR3 covers 15 residues. CDR3 amino acids: CASSFGGGWAEKLFF. Here the CDR3 DNA reads TGTGCCAGCAGTTTTGGGGGAGGATGGGCAGAAAAACTGTTTTTT.

The table lists this clonotype with a few counts. The chain uses TRBV7-2 and TRBJ1-2, with D tentatively TRBD1 (6 bases). This CDR3 has 15 amino acids. With 3 bases removed from V and 7 bases from J, the gap between germline ends came to 18 bases. The germline CDR1 and CDR2 sequences are SGHTA and FQGNSA. The CDR3 DNA reads TGTGCCAGCAGCTTGCAGATGGGGGGCGTTAGTGGCTACACCTTC. Translating it yields CASSLQMGGVSGYTF.

This chain joins TRBV3-1 and TRBJ1-2; D ambiguous. The CDR3 runs to 12 residues. Germline CDR1 and CDR2: LGHDT and YNNKEL (reference sequence). The germline V and J ends were trimmed by 1 base and 6 bases, with 6 bases remaining between them. CDR3 residues: CASSQGEDGYTF. The CDR3 bases are TGTGCCAGCAGCCAAGGGGAGGATGGCTACACCTTC.

This chain links TRBV12-3 or TRBV12-4 with TRBJ2-5, with unresolved D. There are 11 residues in the CDR3. Trimming stripped 1 base from V and 4 bases from J, with 1 base between. CDR3 nucleotides: TGTGCCAGCAGTTTAGGAGAGACCCAGTACTTC. Amino acids: CASSLGETQYF.

The chain employs TRBV5-5 and TRBJ1-6, with D perhaps TRBD1 (6 bases). The CDR3 loop spans 16 amino acids. The V and J ends lost 2 bases and 5 bases respectively, with 14 bases between them. CDR1 SGHKS and CDR2 YYEKEE come from the germline V gene (reference sequence). Written as DNA, the CDR3 is TGTGCCAGCAGCTTACTGGGACATCGTAATAATTCACCCCTCCACTTT. Encoded protein: CASSLLGHRNNSPLHF.

The chain uses TRBV12-3 or TRBV12-4 and TRBJ1-3; a weak D match, TRBD1 (5 bases). Trimming left V 6 bases short and J 3 bases short, with 12 bases between. The CDR3 length is 14 residues. The DNA for the CDR3 is TGTGCCAGCAGCCGGGGGACGTTTGGAAACACCATATATTTT. Amino acid sequence: CASSRGTFGNTIYF.

The chain recombines TRBV5-1 with TRBJ1-1; D gene ambiguous. Trimming removed 5 bases at V and 0 bases at J, with 17 bases between. Germline CDR1 is SGHRS and CDR2 is YFSETQ. This CDR3 has 16 amino acids. CDR3 in DNA: TGCGCCAGCAGTCAGGTCGGTTCGGTTATGAACACTGAAGCTTTCTTT. Translating it yields CASSQVGSVMNTEAFF.

This chain uses TRBV7-7 with TRBJ2-1, with 8 bases that match TRBD1. Germline CDR1 and CDR2: SSHAT and FNYEAQ (reference sequence). The CDR3 totals 16 residues. V was pared by 4 bases and J by 0 bases, with 5 bases of the junction left unmatched. The CDR3 sequence: CASSSRTGSSYNEQFF. The CDR3 coding sequence is TGTGCCAGCAGCTCAAGGACAGGGAGCTCCTACAATGAGCAGTTCTTC.

This clonotype was counted between two and nine times. J is TRBJ1-5 and V is TRBV29-1; D remains unclear. Per the germline V gene, CDR1 is SQVTM and CDR2 is ANQGSEA. This CDR3 spans 13 amino acids. Deletions cut 3 bases from V and 0 bases from J, with 6 bases between. DNA of the CDR3: TGCAGCGTTGAGGGCGATAGCAATCAGCCCCAGCATTTT. Protein: CSVEGDSNQPQHF.

Only a few counts were recorded for this clonotype. This chain connects TRBV15 to TRBJ2-3; unclear D gene. CDR1 is LNHNV and CDR2 is YYDKDF in the germline V gene (reference sequence). The CDR3 runs 13 residues. The ends were cut back, 1 base at V and 11 bases at J, with 13 bases in the middle. The CDR3 spells CATSRAGQRRQYF. In nucleotides, the CDR3 is TGTGCCACCAGCAGAGCAGGCCAGCGACGGCAGTATTTT.

V gene TRBV10-3 combines with J gene TRBJ1-1, with TRBD1 identical over 8 bases. The J segment lost 3 bases and the V segment lost 4 bases, leaving 10 bases of the junction unmatched. Germline V gene data show CDR1 as ENHRY and CDR2 as SYGVKD. The CDR3 consists of 16 residues. CDR3 amino acids: CAISAGQGGGDTEAFF. The CDR3 DNA sequence: TGTGCCATCAGTGCCGGACAGGGCGGAGGGGACACTGAAGCTTTCTTT.

This clonotype has more than one count but fewer than ten. The chain recombines TRBV5-5 with TRBJ2-3; 11 bases align to TRBD1. V lost 0 bases, J lost 4 bases, and 7 bases stayed unmatched. This CDR3 has 17 residues. Germline V gene lookup returns CDR1 SGHKS and CDR2 YYEKEE (reference sequence). The CDR3 nucleotides are TGTGCCAGCAGCTTGGTTCCCGGGACAGGGGGTGCAGATACGCAGTATTTT. Encoded protein: CASSLVPGTGGADTQYF.

This clonotype was detected only a few times. The rearrangement joins TRBV20-1 to TRBJ1-2; TRBD1 agrees at 8 bases. CDR1 and CDR2 from the germline V gene are DFQATT and SNEGSKA (reference sequence). This CDR3 comprises 12 residues. V lost 1 base to trimming and J lost 6 bases; unmatched junction nucleotides: 1. Here the CDR3 reads CSARAGGHGYTF. The CDR3 region has the DNA TGCAGTGCTAGAGCAGGGGGCCATGGCTACACCTTC.

The V gene is TRBV12-3 or TRBV12-4, the J gene TRBJ2-7; maybe TRBD1 (6 bases). The CDR3 is 16 amino acids. The ends were cut back, 6 bases at V and 2 bases at J, with 20 bases in the middle. CDR3 DNA: TGTGCCAGCAGCTTCCGGGACACCGGAGGACCCTACGAGCAGTACTTC. Amino acid sequence: CASSFRDTGGPYEQYF.

The table lists this clonotype with a few counts. This chain uses TRBV11-3 with TRBJ2-1, with TRBD2 identical over 12 bases. CDR3 length: 16 amino acids. Germline CDR1 is SGHNT and CDR2 is YENEEA. J lost 13 bases, V lost 2 bases, and 12 bases had no gene match. The CDR3 nucleotides are TGTGCCAGCAGCTTAACCCCTAGCGGGGGGGGCCCCCGCCAGTTCTTC. Its protein product is CASSLTPSGGGPRQFF.

V gene TRBV20-1 combines with J gene TRBJ1-6, with 10 bases matching TRBD1. This CDR3 has 17 residues. J gave up 0 bases and V 6 bases, and 8 bases lay outside the gene matches. Germline V gene lookup returns CDR1 DFQATT and CDR2 SNEGSKA (reference sequence). CDR3 DNA: TGCAGTGCCAGGGACAGGGGCCCCAGCTCCTATAATTCACCCCTCCACTTT. It specifies CSARDRGPSSYNSPLHF.

The chain couples TRBV20-1 to TRBJ2-7, with TRBD1 matching over 8 bases. The J segment lost 3 bases and the V segment lost 5 bases, leaving 12 bases of the junction unmatched. The germline V gene encodes CDR1 DFQATT and CDR2 SNEGSKA (reference sequence). The CDR3 covers 15 residues. The CDR3 here is CSALGQGGVVYEQYF. As DNA, the CDR3 is TGCAGTGCTCTTGGACAGGGAGGTGTCGTCTACGAGCAGTACTTC.

This clonotype was detected only a few times. The rearrangement joins TRBV20-1 to TRBJ1-2, with D possibly being TRBD1 (6 bases). The CDR3 has 14 residues. V lost 2 bases and J 1 base, leaving 11 bases between the germline ends. Germline lookup yields CDR1 DFQATT and CDR2 SNEGSKA (reference sequence). The CDR3 is CSARIGRGNYGYTF. Written as DNA, the CDR3 is TGCAGTGCTAGAATAGGCAGGGGTAACTATGGCTACACCTTC.

There are a few counts of this clonotype. The chain has TRBV4-1 and TRBJ2-1; D is perhaps TRBD1 (5 bases). The CDR3 has 13 amino acids. The V end was cut by 1 base, the J end by 10 bases, with 11 bases between. Germline loops: CDR1 MGHRA, CDR2 YSYEKL. CDR3 nucleotide sequence: TGCGCCAGCAGCCAAGTAGGGGTCGGGGAGCAGTTCTTC. Its translation is CASSQVGVGEQFF.

This chain links TRBV5-1 with TRBJ1-1; D is uncertain. Germline CDR1 SGHRS, CDR2 YFSETQ. CDR3 size: 15 residues. Between the trimmed V and J ends, which lost 2 bases and 1 base, there was a span of 12 bases. The CDR3 DNA sequence: TGCGCCAGCAGCTTACTCGACGGAAGGAACACTGAAGCTTTCTTT. This encodes CASSLLDGRNTEAFF.